A selection of T cell receptor beta chains follows, all from one sample in a study of CD8+ T cells in alopecia areata. Sequencing used immunoSEQ multiplex PCR; TCRdb keeps in-frame clones, though not all of them. The data show about 140,000 clones, with roughly 86% seen just once and under 15% held by the top ten. The source was CD8+ T cells sorted from blood, collected at week 4, from a patient treated with tofacitinib. These receptors all stem from a human donor with alopecia areata. Each CDR3 is given with its conserved first and last residue. Fields, in order: D gene, V gene, clone size, J gene, CDR3 DNA, CDR3 protein. A D gene is named only where the DNA matches it firmly. Where a row states a size, it is once, few, many or the class of an expanded clone; other rows omit it.

>-|TRBV5-4|once|TRBJ2-3
TGTGCCAGCAGCTTTTCAGACCAGCAGTATTTT
CASSFSDQQYF
>-|TRBV27|-|TRBJ2-5
TGTGCCAGCAGTTCAGGCCGCGTAGGGGAGATATTCGGCGAGACCCAGTACTTC
CASSSGRVGEIFGETQYF
>TRBD1|TRBV15|-|TRBJ2-1
TGTGCCACCAGCAGTACCGGGACAGGGGGAGTGGATGAGCAGTTCTTC
CATSSTGTGGVDEQFF
>-|TRBV14|-|TRBJ1-1
TGTGCCAGCAGCCAGGGGCCAGAAGCTTTCTTT
CASSQGPEAFF
>TRBD2|TRBV30|-|TRBJ2-1
TGTGCCTGGAGGCTAGCGGAGAACAATGAGCAGTTCTTC
CAWRLAENNEQFF
>-|TRBV6-1|-|TRBJ2-4
TGTGCCAGCAGTGATAAAATTCTCTTCCCTGGGAACATTCAGTACTTC
CASSDKILFPGNIQYF
>-|TRBV5-4|-|TRBJ2-7
TGTGCCAGCAGCTTTACCGCGGGCTACGAGCAGTACTTC
CASSFTAGYEQYF
>TRBD1|TRBV5-1|-|TRBJ1-1
TGCGCCAGCAGCTACGGGACAGGGGCCACTGAAGCTTTCTTT
CASSYGTGATEAFF
>-|TRBV5-1|-|TRBJ2-7
TGCGCCAGCAGCTTGGTTAGGGGCGAGCAGTACTTC
CASSLVRGEQYF
>TRBD1|TRBV6-5|-|TRBJ2-7
TGTGCCAGCAGTTACTCGAAGGGGACAGGGTCGTACGAGCAGTACTTC
CASSYSKGTGSYEQYF
>TRBD2|TRBV29-1|once|TRBJ2-7
TGCAGCGCTGCCCCGACTAGCGGGAAGTACGAGCAGTACTTC
CSAAPTSGKYEQYF
>-|TRBV29-1|few|TRBJ1-2
TGCAGCGGCGACGACCCAGGGTTTAACTATGGCTACACCTTC
CSGDDPGFNYGYTF
>-|TRBV11-2|-|TRBJ1-2
TGTGCCAGCAGCTTCGGGCAACGTCCTATTGGCTACACCTTC
CASSFGQRPIGYTF
>-|TRBV5-1|-|TRBJ2-7
TGCGCCAGCAGAATTCCGGGCACCTACGAGCAGTACTTC
CASRIPGTYEQYF
>TRBD1|TRBV5-4|-|TRBJ1-1
TGTGCCAGCAGCTTGGGGGGACAGGGGGCGCAAACTGAAGCTTTCTTT
CASSLGGQGAQTEAFF
>-|TRBV19|-|TRBJ2-1
TGTGCCAGTAGATATACGGTGGGTGAAACAGGGATTTTCAATGAGCAGTTCTTC
CASRYTVGETGIFNEQFF
>-|TRBV6-5|-|TRBJ2-2
TGTGCCAGCAGTACCGGGACGGGTAACACCGGGGAGCTGTTTTTT
CASSTGTGNTGELFF
>-|TRBV11-1|-|TRBJ2-5
TGTGCCAGCAGCTTGCCAGATCGACAAGAGACCCAGTACTTC
CASSLPDRQETQYF
>-|TRBV7-6|-|TRBJ2-3
TGTGCCAGCAGACGGACCACCGCTGCAGATACGCAGTATTTT
CASRRTTAADTQYF
>TRBD2|TRBV9|-|TRBJ2-2
TGTGCCAGCAGCGTCTCCCTAGCGGGGGGCACCGGGGAGCTGTTTTTT
CASSVSLAGGTGELFF
>-|TRBV29-1|-|TRBJ2-7
TGCAGCGTTGGTAGGGGACGAGACTCCTACGAGCAGTACTTC
CSVGRGRDSYEQYF
>TRBD1|TRBV6-5|-|TRBJ2-3
TGTGCCAGCAGTTGGACAGGTGGCACAGATACGCAGTATTTT
CASSWTGGTDTQYF
>-|TRBV4-1|-|TRBJ2-2
TGCGCCAGCAGCCTAAGGGGTCACACCGGGGAGCTGTTTTTT
CASSLRGHTGELFF
>TRBD2|TRBV2|-|TRBJ2-1
TGTGCCAGCCGACTAGCGGGGGTCGAGCAGTTCTTC
CASRLAGVEQFF
>-|TRBV29-1|-|TRBJ2-5
TGCAGCGTTGAGGAGACAGGTCTCCTTCGGACCCAGTACTTC
CSVEETGLLRTQYF
>-|TRBV29-1|-|TRBJ1-1
TGCAGCGTTGACTCGGCGAGAGGGGCTAACACTGAAGCTTTCTTT
CSVDSARGANTEAFF
>-|TRBV5-1|-|TRBJ2-6
TGCGCCAGCAGCTCGCATCGGGAAAACTCTGGGGCCAACGTCCTGACTTTC
CASSSHRENSGANVLTF